This TCR beta chain was identified in a study of cytomegalovirus exposure and HLA in healthy donors. Trimming took 4 bases from V and 2 from J; bases not matched to a gene: 21. The CDR3 runs to 21 residues. CDR1 and CDR2 (germline): LGHNA, YNFKEQ. PCR amplification relied on 60 Vbeta primers (plus 13 Jbeta primers). TCRdb's table, derived via immunoSEQ multiplex PCR, lists solely in-frame clones and lacks some. Of 180,000 or so clones listed, roughly 77% are singletons. The source of this sequence is a woman aged 25 to 39 in good health and CMV-seropositive. The rearrangement links TRBV4-2 to TRBJ1-5, with 9 bases matching TRBD1. Input material: PBMCs. The CDR3 DNA reads as TGTGCCAGCAGCCCCAAACCGGGACAGGGAAATATGTTGGTAGGCAATCAGCCCCAGCATTTT. This encodes CASSPKPGQGNMLVGNQPQHF.